This entry describes one TCR beta chain. The length of the CDR3 is 13 residues. Between the trimmed V and J ends, which lost 0 bases and 16 bases, there was a span of 13 bases. Per the germline V gene, CDR1 is ENHRY and CDR2 is SYGVKD. In the authors' workflow: Amplification of reference gene primers was used by the study to estimate nucleated cell counts. The method was immunoSEQ multiplex PCR; TCRdb's version includes in-frame clones alone and lacks a portion of them. V, J and clone size were drawn from that table, and D and trimming were deduced from the DNA. The table has a few hundred thousand clones, about 89% seen once. The data were taken from a study of blood T cell repertoires in COVID-19. Study in general: T cells, B-cell-depleted T cells, or PBMCs supplied cDNA or gDNA.

This chain links TRBV10-3 with TRBJ1-6; perhaps TRBD1 as D (5 bases). Source material: peripheral blood. This clonotype originated in a woman aged 45 to 65 with acute or convalescent COVID-19. DNA for the CDR3: TGTGCCATCAGTGAGTCGAAGGGGCAGTTTCTCCACTTT. This sequence encodes CAISESKGQFLHF.